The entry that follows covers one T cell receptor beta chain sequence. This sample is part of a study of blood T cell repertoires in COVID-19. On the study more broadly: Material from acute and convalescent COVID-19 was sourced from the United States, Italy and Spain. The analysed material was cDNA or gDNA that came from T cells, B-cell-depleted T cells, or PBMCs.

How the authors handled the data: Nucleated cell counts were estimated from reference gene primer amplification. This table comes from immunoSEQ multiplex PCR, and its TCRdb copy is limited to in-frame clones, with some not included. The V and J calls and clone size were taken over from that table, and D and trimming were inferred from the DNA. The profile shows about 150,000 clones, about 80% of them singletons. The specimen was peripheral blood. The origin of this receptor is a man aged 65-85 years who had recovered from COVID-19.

DNA for the CDR3: TGCAGCGTTTTGTCGAGCGGAGGGGCATACGAGCAGTACTTC. This gives the protein CSVLSSGGAYEQYF. This chain connects TRBV29-1 to TRBJ2-7, with D perhaps matching TRBD2 (6 bases). V lost 5 bases and J 4 bases, leaving 18 bases between the germline ends. The CDR3 loop spans 14 amino acids. The germline gives CDR1 SQVTM, CDR2 ANQGSEA.